Here is one TCR beta chain with its context. The table came from immunoSEQ multiplex PCR; TCRdb's copy has only in-frame clones and leaves some out. The sample has about 200,000 clones, just under 85% seen once. These data are taken from a study of blood T cell repertoires in COVID-19. Germline V gene lookup returns CDR1 MGHDK and CDR2 SYGVNS. The J segment lost 5 bases and the V segment lost 4 bases, leaving 5 bases of the junction unmatched. This CDR3 is built from 14 residues. Sample: peripheral blood. This sequence joins TRBV25-1 and TRBJ2-5, with TRBD1 matching over 9 bases. The receptor comes from a man aged 60 to 69 with COVID-19, enrolled during active disease. The CDR3: CASSVQGAGETQYF. CDR3 in DNA: TGTGCCAGCAGTGTACAGGGGGCAGGGGAGACCCAGTACTTC. Complete variable domain (other parts from reference TRBV25-1 and TRBJ2-5): EADIYQTPRYLVIGTGKKITLECSQTMGHDKMYWYQQDPGMELHLIHYSYGVNSTEKGDLSSESTVSRIRTEHFPLTLESARPSHTSQYLCASSVQGAGETQYFGPGTRLLVL.